This record covers a single T cell receptor (beta chain). These data originate in a study of blood T cell repertoires in COVID-19. Across the whole study: The United States, Italy and Spain were the sources of the acute and convalescent COVID-19 samples. PBMCs, B-cell-depleted T cells, or T cells provided the cDNA or gDNA that made up the material.

Produced via immunoSEQ multiplex PCR; TCRdb's table is partial and in-frame only. The sample lists some 240,000 clones, around 91% occurring once. The germline gives CDR1 LNHDA, CDR2 SQIVND (reference sequence). The CDR3 is 14 amino acids. Trimming removed 1 base at V and 2 bases at J, with 8 bases between. This chain links TRBV19 with TRBJ1-2; possibly TRBD1 for D (5 bases). The sample was peripheral blood. This clonotype was sampled from a woman between 55 and 75 years old with COVID-19, enrolled during active disease. The DNA for the CDR3 is TGTGCCAGTAGTATAGCCAGACAGAACTATGGCTACACCTTC. Translation gives CASSIARQNYGYTF.